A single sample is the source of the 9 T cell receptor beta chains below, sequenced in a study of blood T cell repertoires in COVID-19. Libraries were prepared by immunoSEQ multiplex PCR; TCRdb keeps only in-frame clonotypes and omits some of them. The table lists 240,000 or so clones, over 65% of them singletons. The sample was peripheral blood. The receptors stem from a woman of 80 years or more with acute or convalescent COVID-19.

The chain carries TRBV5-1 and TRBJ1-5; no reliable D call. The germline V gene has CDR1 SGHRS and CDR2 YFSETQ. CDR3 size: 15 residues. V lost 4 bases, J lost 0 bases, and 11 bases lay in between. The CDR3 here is CASSPDRDSNQPQHF. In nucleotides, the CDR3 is TGCGCCAGCAGCCCCGATCGAGATAGCAATCAGCCCCAGCATTTT. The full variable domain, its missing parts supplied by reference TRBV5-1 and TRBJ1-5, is KAGVTQTPRYLIKTRGQQVTLSCSPISGHRSVSWYQQTPGQGLQFLFEYFSETQRNKGNFPGRFSGRQFSNSRSEMNVSTLELGDSALYLCASSPDRDSNQPQHFGDGTRLSIL.

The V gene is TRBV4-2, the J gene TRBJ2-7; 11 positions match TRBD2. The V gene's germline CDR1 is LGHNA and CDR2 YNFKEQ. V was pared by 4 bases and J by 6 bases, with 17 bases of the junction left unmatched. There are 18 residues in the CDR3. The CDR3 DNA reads TGTGCCAGCAGCCGAGAGGTGATAGCGGGAGGGTCGACGTTCGAGCAGTACTTC. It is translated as CASSREVIAGGSTFEQYF.

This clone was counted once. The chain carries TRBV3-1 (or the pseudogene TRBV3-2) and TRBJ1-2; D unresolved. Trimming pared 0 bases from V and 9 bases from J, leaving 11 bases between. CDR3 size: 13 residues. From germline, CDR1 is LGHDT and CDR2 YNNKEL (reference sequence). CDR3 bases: TGTGCCAGCAGCCAAGATCCGGGGTTACGCTACACCTTC. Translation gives CASSQDPGLRYTF.

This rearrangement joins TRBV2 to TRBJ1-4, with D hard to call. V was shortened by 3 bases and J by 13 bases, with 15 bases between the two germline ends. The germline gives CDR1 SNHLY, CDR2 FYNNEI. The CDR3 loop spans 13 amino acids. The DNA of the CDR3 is TGTGCCAGCAGTGACAGTATCCCCTTTGTACTGTTTTTT. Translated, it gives CASSDSIPFVLFF.

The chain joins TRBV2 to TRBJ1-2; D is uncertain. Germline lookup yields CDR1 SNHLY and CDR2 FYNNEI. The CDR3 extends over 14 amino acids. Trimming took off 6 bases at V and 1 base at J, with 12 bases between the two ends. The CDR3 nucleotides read TGTGCCAGCAGGAACCCGGTCTTTAACTATGGCTACACCTTC. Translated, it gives CASRNPVFNYGYTF.

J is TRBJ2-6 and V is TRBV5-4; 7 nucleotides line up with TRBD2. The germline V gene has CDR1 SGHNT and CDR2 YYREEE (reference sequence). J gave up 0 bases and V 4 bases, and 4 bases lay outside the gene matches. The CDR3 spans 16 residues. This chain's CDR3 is CASSGRATSGANVLTF. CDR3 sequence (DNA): TGTGCCAGCAGCGGGAGGGCGACCTCTGGGGCCAACGTCCTGACTTTC.

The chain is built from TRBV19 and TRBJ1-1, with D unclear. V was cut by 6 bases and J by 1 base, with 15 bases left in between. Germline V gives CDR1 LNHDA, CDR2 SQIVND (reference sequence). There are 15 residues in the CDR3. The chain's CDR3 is CASSLPGVQNTEAFF. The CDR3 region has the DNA TGTGCCAGTAGCCTTCCGGGAGTCCAGAACACTGAAGCTTTCTTT.

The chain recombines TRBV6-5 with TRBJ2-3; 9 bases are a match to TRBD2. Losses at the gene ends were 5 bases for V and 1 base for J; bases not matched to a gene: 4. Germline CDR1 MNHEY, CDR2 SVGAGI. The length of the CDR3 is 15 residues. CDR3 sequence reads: CASSIRTSGTDTQYF. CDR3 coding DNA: TGTGCCAGCAGTATACGGACTAGCGGCACAGATACGCAGTATTTT.

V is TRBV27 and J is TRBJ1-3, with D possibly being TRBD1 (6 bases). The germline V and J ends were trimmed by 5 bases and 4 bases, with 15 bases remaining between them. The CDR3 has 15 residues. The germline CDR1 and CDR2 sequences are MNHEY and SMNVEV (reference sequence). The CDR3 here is CASSPRGASGNTIYF. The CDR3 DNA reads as TGTGCCAGCAGTCCTCGGGGGGCTTCGGGAAACACCATATATTTT.